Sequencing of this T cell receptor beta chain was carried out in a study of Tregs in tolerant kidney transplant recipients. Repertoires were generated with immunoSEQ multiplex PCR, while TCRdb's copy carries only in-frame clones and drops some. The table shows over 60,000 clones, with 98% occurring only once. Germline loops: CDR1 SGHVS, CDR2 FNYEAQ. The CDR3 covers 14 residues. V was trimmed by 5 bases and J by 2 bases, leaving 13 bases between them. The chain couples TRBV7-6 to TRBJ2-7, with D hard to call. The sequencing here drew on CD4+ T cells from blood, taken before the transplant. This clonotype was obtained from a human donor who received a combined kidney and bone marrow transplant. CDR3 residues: CASSHTPVTYEQYF. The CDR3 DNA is TGTGCCAGCAGCCATACCCCGGTAACCTACGAGCAGTACTTC.